This T cell receptor beta chain was sequenced for a study of beta chain features in type 1 diabetes. Whole-study results and caveats: Small HLA sub-analyses could not settle whether HLA shapes TCRB rearrangement. Sequencing of cDNA might inflate the share of cells that strongly express TCR.

V was shortened by 1 base and J by 4 bases, with 15 bases between the two germline ends. The CDR3 sequence is 16 residues long. CDR1 is KGHSH and CDR2 is LQKENI in the germline V gene. Reverse transcribing all isolated RNA meant expressed TCRB transcripts were sequenced. It was found that naive, central memory and regulatory T cell samples averaged around 3.5 million reads. Method: immunoSEQ multiplex PCR; TCRdb's copy keeps in-frame clones and lacks some. This sample has 150,000 or so clones, with about 10% found just once. Without exception, sorted populations had purity beyond 95%. With regard to this clone: Its matching antigen is unknown.

The receptor was derived from a man aged 18 to 30 in good health. V gene TRBV18 combines with J gene TRBJ2-3, with TRBD2 as a possible D gene (6 bases). Sequencing used central memory CD4+ T cells from blood. The CDR3 reads CASSPLARGSADTQYF. In nucleotides, the CDR3 is TGTGCCAGCTCACCACTCGCGCGGGGAAGCGCAGATACGCAGTATTTT.